The sequence of this TCR beta chain was determined in a study of blood T cell repertoires in COVID-19 (dated by TCRdb to 2018 to 2021). In the study overall: Samples covering the acute and convalescent phases of COVID-19 were provided by collaborators in the United States, Italy and Spain. Deeply sampled blood TCRbeta repertoires from subjects exposed to, actively infected with, or recovered from COVID-19 were included in the dataset. A freely available public database, intended as a resource for researchers studying the immune response to SARS-CoV-2, is where the repertoires were released. Sample metadata almost always included a de-identified subject ID, COVID-19 status, age in years and sex. The material from the prospective study consisted of cDNA or gDNA derived from T cells, B-cell-depleted T cells, or PBMCs. HLA class I and class II types, where available, came from metadata supplied by the sample provider rather than from assay-based typing. The samples were drawn from two sources: the first 160 participants of the ongoing ImmuneRACE study, and approximately 1,300 subjects contributed by 6 global collaborators.

The immunoSEQ Assay, a bias-controlled multiplex PCR, was used to amplify TCRbeta CDR3 regions from genomic DNA. Per the authors' processing: Within the assay, amplification of reference gene primers was used to estimate how many nucleated cells each sample contained. To quantify the absolute abundance of each unique TCRbeta CDR3 rearrangement, sequence reads were collapsed and filtered. Productive Simpson clonality was computed per sample as the square root of Simpson's diversity index over productive rearrangements. The table was pulled from immuneACCESS by TCRdb, which kept in-frame rearrangements only. Such tables lose some clones; where checked, under half of the loss comes from unresolved V genes, and the rest has no known cause. V and J calls and clone size come straight from that table; D and trimming were deduced from the DNA. Present in this sample are about 100,000 clones, more than 75% of which were seen just once. Of the sample, around 13% is held by the ten largest clones.

Findings and caveats that apply to the study as a whole: How much clinical and demographic metadata was included differed by source and by participant, and the metadata was provided uncurated.

Collaborating institutions collected whole blood in K2EDTA tubes following their own protocols. Collaborator samples were shipped for TCRbeta analysis as frozen whole blood, isolated PBMCs, or DNA extracted from either sample type. CDR3 length: 18 amino acids, cysteine to phenylalanine. Only the CDR3 DNA is retained, 54 bases long and in frame from the first base. V lost 3 bases and J lost 6 bases, and the count of bases not matched to a germline gene is 15. According to the germline V gene, CDR1 reads ENHRY and CDR2 reads SYGVKD. In regard to this clone: Its binding antigen is unknown. Base qualities were left out, and no much larger clone turns up one base away.

The clonotype comes from a human donor in a cohort sampled during active COVID-19. The V and J genes are TRBV10-3 and TRBJ2-3; 10 nucleotides in the junction match TRBD2. Sequencing used peripheral blood. The sequenced DNA: TGTGCCATCAGTGACGGTTCCCCGAGCGGGGGGGCCCTTGATACGCAGTATTTT. It codes for CAISDGSPSGGALDTQYF.